The clone carrying this TCR beta chain was seen only a few times. TCRbeta library construction was performed incorporating unique molecular identifiers. TCRdb recomputed calls from the PCR reads with MiXCR, one row per CDR3 protein. The sample has 450,000 to 550,000 distinct CDR3 sequences, around 10% seen once. This entry comes from a study of T-cell reconstitution after alpha-beta-depleted transplantation in children. Trimming shortened V by 6 bases and J by 6 bases, and 16 bases separated the two germline ends. The CDR3 runs to 14 residues. This TCR derives from a female patient younger than 10 who had a stem cell transplant for aplastic anemia, so the T cells may come from the graft donor. The J gene is TRBJ2-3, the V gene TRBV12-3 or TRBV12-4; maybe TRBD2 (5 bases). The starting material was PBMCs, mostly from graft donor cells, obtained 180 days after TCRalphabeta/CD19-depleted stem cell transplant. The CDR3 region is CASSPGFGSDTQYF. The DNA for the CDR3 is TGTGCCAGCAGCCCGGGGTTCGGGTCGGATACGCAGTATTTT.